These T cell receptor beta chains were read from a single sample in a study of T cell responses to AZD1222 COVID-19 vaccine. This table comes from immunoSEQ multiplex PCR, and its TCRdb copy is limited to in-frame clones, with some not included. The sample carries some 130,000 clones, roughly 90% recorded once. Sequencing used peripheral blood, obtained on day 0 of AZD1222 vaccination. These receptors were taken from an adult in good health. CDR3s include the opening cysteine and the closing phenylalanine or tryptophan. A D gene is named only where the DNA matches it firmly. Size values are once, few and many counts, or a class for expanded clones, and some rows have none.

d_gene	j_gene	v_gene	abundance	CDR3nt	CDR3aa
NA	TRBJ2-1	TRBV9	NA	TGTGCCAGCAGCGTAACTAGCTCGCTCTACAATGAGCAGTTCTTC	CASSVTSSLYNEQFF
NA	TRBJ1-2	TRBV2	NA	TGTGCCAGCAGTGCACTTTGGCAGCGCCGTATTGACTCTAACTATGGCTACACCTTC	CASSALWQRRIDSNYGYTF
TRBD1	TRBJ1-6	TRBV10-2	NA	TGCGCCAGCAGTCCCCGACAGGGTACAATTTCACCCCTCCACTTT	CASSPRQGTISPLHF
NA	TRBJ1-5	TRBV7-8	NA	TGTGCCAGCAGCCGGGTCGGGGACCAGCCCCAGCATTTT	CASSRVGDQPQHF
NA	TRBJ1-1	TRBV7-8	NA	TGTGCCAGCAGCTCATCTAGGGGGAACACTGAAGCTTTCTTT	CASSSSRGNTEAFF
NA	TRBJ2-7	TRBV5-1	once	TGCGCCAGCAGCTTGCCCAGTAGCTCCTACGAGCAGTACTTC	CASSLPSSSYEQYF
TRBD1	TRBJ1-6	TRBV7-2	NA	TGTGCCAGCAGCCATTACAGGGGCAGGGATTCACCCCTCCACTTT	CASSHYRGRDSPLHF
NA	TRBJ2-7	TRBV30	NA	TGTGCCTGGAGTTTGAGGGGGGCTTACGAGCAGTACTTC	CAWSLRGAYEQYF
TRBD1	TRBJ1-2	TRBV10-2	NA	TGCGCCAGCAGGACAGGGGAGGGCTACACCTTC	CASRTGEGYTF
TRBD1	TRBJ2-1	TRBV30	NA	TGTGCCTGGCGGCAGGGGGCGGACAATGAGCAGTTCTTC	CAWRQGADNEQFF
TRBD1	TRBJ1-2	TRBV6-2/TRBV6-3	NA	TGTGCCAGCAGTGAGCCTCGACAGGGTATCTATGGCTACACCTTC	CASSEPRQGIYGYTF
TRBD1	TRBJ2-5	TRBV5-5	NA	TGTGCCAGCAGCTTGGGACAGGGCCTTAGAGAGACCCAGTACTTC	CASSLGQGLRETQYF
NA	TRBJ1-1	TRBV20-1	once	TGCAGGCCAGGCGGGGGAGTTGAAGCTTTCTTT	CRPGGGVEAFF
NA	TRBJ1-1	TRBV6-5	NA	TGTGCCAGCAGTTACGCTAGGGTGGGTGAAGCTTTCTTT	CASSYARVGEAFF
NA	TRBJ2-7	TRBV3-1/TRBV3-2	NA	TGTGCCAGCAGCCAAGAACCCGGAGTCTTCGGGCAGTACTTC	CASSQEPGVFGQYF
NA	TRBJ2-3	TRBV19	once	TGTGCCAGTAGTATTCCCTTAGGACCCCAAGATACGCAGTATTTT	CASSIPLGPQDTQYF
TRBD2	TRBJ2-1	TRBV7-2	NA	TGTGCCAGCAGCACCAGAAGCGGGAATCCCTACAATGAGCAGTTCTTC	CASSTRSGNPYNEQFF
TRBD1	TRBJ1-4	TRBV18	NA	TGTGCCAGCTCACATTTCCGGGACAGGGCCAATGAAAAACTGTTTTTT	CASSHFRDRANEKLFF
TRBD1	TRBJ2-7	TRBV2	once	TGTGCCACCGCTTTAGGGACAGGGGGCGACGAGCAGTACTTC	CATALGTGGDEQYF
NA	TRBJ1-5	TRBV19	NA	TGTGCCACCAACTCGCCGGGGGATAGCAATCAGCCCCAGCATTTT	CATNSPGDSNQPQHF
NA	TRBJ2-1	TRBV9	NA	TGTGCCAGCAGCATGAGCCGTCTCACGGAGCAGTTCTTC	CASSMSRLTEQFF
NA	TRBJ1-1	TRBV5-1	NA	TGCGCCAGCAGCTTGGGGACAGCGAACACTGAAGCTTTCTTT	CASSLGTANTEAFF
NA	TRBJ1-1	TRBV10-1	NA	TGCGCCAGCAGACCCGGGACGGGAGGCACTGAAGCTTTCTTT	CASRPGTGGTEAFF
NA	TRBJ1-5	TRBV2	NA	TGTGCCAGCAGTGTGCAGGGGTTTAGCAATCAGCCCCAGCATTTT	CASSVQGFSNQPQHF
NA	TRBJ1-2	TRBV9	NA	TGTGCCAGCAGCCGAGATGGGCACGGCTACACCTTC	CASSRDGHGYTF
NA	TRBJ2-1	TRBV6-5	few	TGTGCCAGCAGTTATGACGGACAGAACAATGAGCAGTTCTTC	CASSYDGQNNEQFF
NA	TRBJ1-5	TRBV29-1	NA	TGCAGCGCCAACCTCGGGACAAATCAGCCCCAGCATTTT	CSANLGTNQPQHF
NA	TRBJ1-2	TRBV10-3	NA	TGTGCCATCAGTGAGCGACAGACTAACTATGGCTACACCTTC	CAISERQTNYGYTF
TRBD1	TRBJ2-5	TRBV6-6	once	TGTGCCAGCAGTCCGGCGGGACAGGGGTACCAAGAGACCCAGTACTTC	CASSPAGQGYQETQYF
TRBD2	TRBJ2-1	TRBV15	NA	TGTGCCACCAGCAGGAAGGCGGGGGGAGTGAAGAATGAGCAGTTCTTC	CATSRKAGGVKNEQFF
TRBD1	TRBJ2-7	TRBV5-5	once	TGTGCCAGCAGCTTTGGAGGGACAGGAGCCTTCGAGCAGTACTTC	CASSFGGTGAFEQYF
NA	TRBJ2-2	TRBV7-8	NA	TGTGCCAGCAGCTCACCATCAGGGAGCACCGGGGAGCTGTTTTTT	CASSSPSGSTGELFF
TRBD2	TRBJ2-2	TRBV30	NA	TGTGCCTGGAGTGTCGCCCGGAGGACTAGCGGGAGTGGAAACACCGGGGAGCTGTTTTTT	CAWSVARRTSGSGNTGELFF
TRBD1	TRBJ2-1	TRBV3-1/TRBV3-2	NA	TGTGCCAGCAGCCAAGGATTTGACAGGGTGAATGAGCAGTTCTTC	CASSQGFDRVNEQFF
NA	TRBJ1-2	TRBV7-9	NA	TGTGCCAGCAGCTTAGTAATAGGTGGGACTTCTCGCTATGGCTACACCTTC	CASSLVIGGTSRYGYTF
NA	TRBJ1-2	TRBV6-5	NA	TGTGCCAGCAGCGGAGCCTACTATGGCTACACCTTC	CASSGAYYGYTF
NA	TRBJ2-7	TRBV5-1	NA	TGCGCCAGCAGCTTGGGACTCCAGCGGAGCTCCTACGAGCAGTACTTC	CASSLGLQRSSYEQYF
NA	TRBJ2-7	TRBV20-1	NA	TGCAGTGCTAGTTCGGCTAGTAACGAGCAGTACTTC	CSASSASNEQYF
TRBD1	TRBJ1-3	TRBV18	NA	TGTGCCAGCTCACCGAAAGGACAGGTTAAAAGTTTCTCTGGAAACACCATATATTTT	CASSPKGQVKSFSGNTIYF
NA	TRBJ2-3	TRBV19	NA	TGTGCCAGTAGTAGGTGGGATACGCAGTATTTT	CASSRWDTQYF